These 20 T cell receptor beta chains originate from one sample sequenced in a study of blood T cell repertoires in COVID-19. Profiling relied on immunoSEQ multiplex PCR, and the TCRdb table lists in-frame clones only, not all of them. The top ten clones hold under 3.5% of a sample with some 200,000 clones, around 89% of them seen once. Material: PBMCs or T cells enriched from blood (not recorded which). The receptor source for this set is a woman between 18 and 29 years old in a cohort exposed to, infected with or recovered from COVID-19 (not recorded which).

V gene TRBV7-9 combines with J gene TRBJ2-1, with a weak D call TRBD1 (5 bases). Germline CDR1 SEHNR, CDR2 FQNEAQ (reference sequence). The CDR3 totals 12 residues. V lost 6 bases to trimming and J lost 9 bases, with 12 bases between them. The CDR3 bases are TGTGCCAGCAGGGATGCAGGGATTGAGCAGTTCTTC. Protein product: CASRDAGIEQFF.

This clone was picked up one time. The CDR3 protein is CASSLASGDGINQPQHF. DNA for the CDR3: TGTGCCAGCAGCTTGGCCTCGGGGGACGGAATCAATCAGCCCCAGCATTTT. The genes are TRBV5-6 and TRBJ1-5, with D perhaps matching TRBD1 (5 bases). V lost 0 bases and J lost 3, with 16 bases in between. CDR3 length equals 17 residues. Germline lookup yields CDR1 SGHDT and CDR2 YYEEEE.

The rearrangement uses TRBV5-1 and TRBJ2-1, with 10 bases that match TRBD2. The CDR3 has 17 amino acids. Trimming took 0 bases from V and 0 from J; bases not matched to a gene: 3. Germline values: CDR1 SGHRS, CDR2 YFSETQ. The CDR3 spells CASSLEGLADSYNEQFF. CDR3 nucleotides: TGCGCCAGCAGCTTGGAAGGACTAGCGGACTCCTACAATGAGCAGTTCTTC.

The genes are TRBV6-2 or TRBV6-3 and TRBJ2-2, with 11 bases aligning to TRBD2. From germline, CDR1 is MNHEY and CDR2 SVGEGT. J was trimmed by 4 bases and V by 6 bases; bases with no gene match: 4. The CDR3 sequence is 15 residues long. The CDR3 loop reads CASSTTSGVTGELFF. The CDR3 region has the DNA TGTGCCAGCAGCACGACTAGCGGGGTCACCGGGGAGCTGTTTTTT.

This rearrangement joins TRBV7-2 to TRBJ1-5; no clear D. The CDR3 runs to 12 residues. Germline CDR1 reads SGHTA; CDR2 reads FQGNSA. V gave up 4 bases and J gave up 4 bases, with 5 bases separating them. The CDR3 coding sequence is TGTGCCAGCAGCTCCTATAATCAGCCCCAGCATTTT. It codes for CASSSYNQPQHF.

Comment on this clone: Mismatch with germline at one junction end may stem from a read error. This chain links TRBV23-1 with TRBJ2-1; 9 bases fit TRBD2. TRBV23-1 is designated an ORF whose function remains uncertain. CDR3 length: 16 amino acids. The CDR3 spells CANSQSRSSGTGEQFF. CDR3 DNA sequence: TGCGCCAACAGTCAATCGAGGTCTAGCGGGACGGGTGAGCAGTTCTTC.

CDR3 residues: CAIRGTGPEAFF. The CDR3 nucleotides read TGTGCCATCAGGGGGACAGGGCCTGAAGCTTTCTTT. The chain couples TRBV10-3 to TRBJ1-1, with 9 positions matching TRBD1. Losses at the gene ends were 6 bases for V and 6 bases for J; bases not matched to a gene: 2. CDR1 and CDR2 from the germline V gene are ENHRY and SYGVKD. There are 12 residues in the CDR3.

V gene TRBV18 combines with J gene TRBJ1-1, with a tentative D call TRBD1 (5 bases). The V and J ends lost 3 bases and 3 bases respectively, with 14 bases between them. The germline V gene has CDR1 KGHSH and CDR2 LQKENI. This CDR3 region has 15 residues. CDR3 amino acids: CASSPWGGFDTEAFF. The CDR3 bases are TGTGCCAGCTCACCCTGGGGGGGATTTGACACTGAAGCTTTCTTT.

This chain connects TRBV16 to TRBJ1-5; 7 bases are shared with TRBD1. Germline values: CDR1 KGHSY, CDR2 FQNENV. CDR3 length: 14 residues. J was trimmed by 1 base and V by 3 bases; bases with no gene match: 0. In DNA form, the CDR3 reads TGTGCCAGCAGCCAGGACAGGAGCAATCAGCCCCAGCATTTT. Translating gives CASSQDRSNQPQHF. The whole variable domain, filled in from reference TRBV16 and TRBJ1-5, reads GEEVAQTPKHLVRGEGQKAKLYCAPIKGHSYVFWYQQVLKNEFKFLISFQNENVFDETGMPKERFSAKCLPNSPCSLEIQATKLEDSAVYFCASSQDRSNQPQHFGDGTRLSIL.

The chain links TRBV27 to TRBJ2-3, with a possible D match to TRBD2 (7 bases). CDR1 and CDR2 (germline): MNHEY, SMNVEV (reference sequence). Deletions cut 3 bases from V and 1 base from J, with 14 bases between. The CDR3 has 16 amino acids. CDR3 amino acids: CASSFLGGLGTDTQYF. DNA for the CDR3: TGTGCCAGCAGTTTTCTCGGGGGGCTAGGCACAGATACGCAGTATTTT.

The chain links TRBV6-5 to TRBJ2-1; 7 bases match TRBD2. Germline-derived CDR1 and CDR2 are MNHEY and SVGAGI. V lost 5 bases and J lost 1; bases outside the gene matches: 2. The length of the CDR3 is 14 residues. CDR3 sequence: CASSPSGSYNEQFF. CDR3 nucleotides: TGTGCCAGCAGTCCTAGCGGATCCTACAATGAGCAGTTCTTC.

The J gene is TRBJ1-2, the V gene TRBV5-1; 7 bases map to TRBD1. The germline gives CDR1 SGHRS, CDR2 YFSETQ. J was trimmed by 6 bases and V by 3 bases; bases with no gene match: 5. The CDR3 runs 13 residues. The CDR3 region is CASSSTGFDGYTF. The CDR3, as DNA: TGCGCCAGCAGCTCGACAGGGTTTGATGGCTACACCTTC.

The CDR3 nucleotides read TGCGCCAGCAGGCCCGATCTCGACAGGGGATATGGCTACACCTTC. It is translated as CASRPDLDRGYGYTF. The gene calls are TRBV5-1 and TRBJ1-2; 8 nucleotides agree with TRBD1. Germline V gene sequence: CDR1 SGHRS, CDR2 YFSETQ. V shed 5 bases and J 5 bases; nucleotides not matched to a gene: 11. The CDR3 loop spans 15 amino acids.

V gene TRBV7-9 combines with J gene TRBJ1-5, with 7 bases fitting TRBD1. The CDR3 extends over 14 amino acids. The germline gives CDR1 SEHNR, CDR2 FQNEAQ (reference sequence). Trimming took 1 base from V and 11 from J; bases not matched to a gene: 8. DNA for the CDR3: TGTGCCAGCAGCTTAGGGATAGGGGGCAGTGCCCAGCATTTT. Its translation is CASSLGIGGSAQHF.

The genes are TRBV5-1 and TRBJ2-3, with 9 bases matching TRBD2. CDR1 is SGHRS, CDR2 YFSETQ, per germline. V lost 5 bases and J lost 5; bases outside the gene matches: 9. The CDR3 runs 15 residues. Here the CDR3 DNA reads TGCGCCAGCAGAGGGGCGGGAGGGCCTGAAGATACGCAGTATTTT. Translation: CASRGAGGPEDTQYF.

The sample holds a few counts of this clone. Here the CDR3 DNA reads TGTGCCAGCAGTTACGCGGGAATCCAAGAGACCCAGTACTTC. Its protein product is CASSYAGIQETQYF. The V gene is TRBV6-6, the J gene TRBJ2-5; weak D call: TRBD2 (6 bases). Looked up from germline, CDR1 is MNHNY and CDR2 is SVGAGI (reference sequence). CDR3 length equals 14 residues. The V end was cut by 2 bases, the J end by 1 base, with 8 bases between.

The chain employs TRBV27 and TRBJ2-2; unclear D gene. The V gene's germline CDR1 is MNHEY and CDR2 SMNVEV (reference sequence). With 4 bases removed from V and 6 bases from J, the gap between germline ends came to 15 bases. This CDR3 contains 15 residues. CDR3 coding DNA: TGTGCCAGCAGTTCCGCCTACTTTGGGCCCGGGGAGCTGTTTTTT. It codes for CASSSAYFGPGELFF.

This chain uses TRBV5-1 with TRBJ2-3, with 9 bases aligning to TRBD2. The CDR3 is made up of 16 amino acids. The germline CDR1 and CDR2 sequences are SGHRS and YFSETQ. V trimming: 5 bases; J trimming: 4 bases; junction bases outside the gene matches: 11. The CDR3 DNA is TGCGCCAGCAGTGGTAGCGGGGGCTCTATTGCAGATACGCAGTATTTT. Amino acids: CASSGSGGSIADTQYF.

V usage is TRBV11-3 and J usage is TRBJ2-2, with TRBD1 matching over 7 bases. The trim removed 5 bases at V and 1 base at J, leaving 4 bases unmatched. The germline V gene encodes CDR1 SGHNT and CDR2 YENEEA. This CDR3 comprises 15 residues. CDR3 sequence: CASSPRDRNTGELFF. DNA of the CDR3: TGTGCCAGCAGCCCCCGGGACAGGAACACCGGGGAGCTGTTTTTT.

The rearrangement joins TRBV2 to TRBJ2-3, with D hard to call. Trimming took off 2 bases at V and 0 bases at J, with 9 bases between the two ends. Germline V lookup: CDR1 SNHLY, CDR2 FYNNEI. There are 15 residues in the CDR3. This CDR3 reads CASSERTESTDTQYF. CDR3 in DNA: TGTGCCAGCAGTGAACGAACAGAAAGCACAGATACGCAGTATTTT.